This is a list of T cell receptor beta chains from one sample in a study of blood T cell repertoires in COVID-19. Method: immunoSEQ multiplex PCR; TCRdb's copy keeps in-frame clones and lacks some. The sample has about 230,000 clones; around four fifths are singletons. The sequenced sample consisted of peripheral blood. These TCRs come from a woman between 65 and 79 years old with active or convalescent COVID-19. Both conserved end residues are part of each CDR3. A D gene is named only where the DNA matches it firmly. Not every row has a clone size; where given, it reads once, few, many or a size class.

TRBJ1-2	-	-	TRBV6-6	CASSYPTGANYGYTF	TGTGCCAGCAGTTACCCGACGGGAGCTAACTATGGCTACACCTTC
TRBJ2-1	TRBD2	-	TRBV11-2	CASLGGAEQFF	TGTGCCAGCCTCGGGGGGGCTGAGCAGTTCTTC
TRBJ2-7	-	-	TRBV5-5	CASSLELGRPSYEQYF	TGTGCCAGCAGCTTGGAATTGGGGAGGCCCTCCTACGAGCAGTACTTC
TRBJ2-2	-	few	TRBV7-2	CASSSDTPNTGELFF	TGTGCCAGCAGCTCCGACACCCCGAACACCGGGGAGCTGTTTTTT
TRBJ2-1	-	-	TRBV10-3	CAIDSGAEQFF	TGTGCCATCGATTCGGGAGCTGAGCAGTTCTTC
TRBJ2-7	TRBD1	-	TRBV19	CAAGPGQLREQYF	TGTGCCGCAGGACCGGGACAGTTGCGCGAGCAGTACTTC
TRBJ2-2	-	-	TRBV11-2	CASSFRVSTGELFF	TGTGCCAGCAGCTTCCGGGTCTCCACCGGGGAGCTGTTTTTT
TRBJ2-1	TRBD1	-	TRBV9	CASSPTTGVSEQFF	TGTGCCAGCAGCCCAACGACAGGGGTAAGTGAGCAGTTCTTC
TRBJ1-5	-	-	TRBV6-5	CASSFLGPNQPQHF	TGTGCCAGCAGTTTCCTGGGCCCCAATCAGCCCCAGCATTTT
TRBJ2-2	TRBD2	few	TRBV2	CASSERLAGVSGELFF	TGTGCCAGCAGTGAAAGACTAGCGGGGGTCTCGGGGGAGCTGTTTTTT
TRBJ2-7	TRBD1	-	TRBV15	CATSRVGTGYEQYF	TGTGCCACCAGCAGGGTCGGGACAGGCTACGAGCAGTACTTC
TRBJ1-3	TRBD1	-	TRBV5-1	CASSLAGQGAGNTIYF	TGCGCCAGCAGCTTGGCAGGACAGGGGGCTGGAAACACCATATATTTT
TRBJ1-2	TRBD1	-	TRBV25-1	CASSETGAYGYTF	TGTGCCAGCAGTGAAACAGGGGCCTATGGCTACACCTTC
TRBJ1-5	-	few	TRBV19	CASSILSAGVGNQPQHF	TGTGCCAGTAGTATACTCTCGGCAGGTGTGGGCAATCAGCCCCAGCATTTT
TRBJ2-1	TRBD2	-	TRBV6-5	CATLAGGGLPNEQFF	TGTGCCACCCTAGCGGGAGGAGGGCTCCCCAATGAGCAGTTCTTC
TRBJ2-1	TRBD1	-	TRBV4-1	CASSHVGQGANNEQFF	TGCGCCAGCAGCCACGTCGGACAGGGGGCTAACAATGAGCAGTTCTTC
TRBJ2-7	TRBD1	once	TRBV19	CASSRDSSYEQYF	TGTGCCAGTAGCCGGGACAGCTCCTACGAGCAGTACTTC
TRBJ1-1	-	-	TRBV3-1/TRBV3-2	CASSQISDTEAFF	TGTGCCAGCAGCCAAATCTCCGACACTGAAGCTTTCTTT
TRBJ1-1	-	-	TRBV11-2	CASSYPGGAAEAFF	TGTGCCAGCAGCTATCCGGGGGGCGCCGCCGAAGCTTTCTTT
TRBJ2-7	-	-	TRBV6-5	CASLTSSYEQYF	TGTGCCAGCCTGACAAGCTCCTACGAGCAGTACTTC
TRBJ2-2	-	-	TRBV11-2	CASIPGVMNTGELFF	TGTGCCAGCATCCCGGGGGTGATGAACACCGGGGAGCTGTTTTTT
TRBJ1-1	-	few	TRBV6-5	CASIQGLEAFF	TGTGCCAGCATTCAGGGGCTTGAAGCTTTCTTT
TRBJ2-1	-	-	TRBV18	CASSPTRNEQFF	TGTGCCAGCTCGCCGACTAGAAATGAGCAGTTCTTC
TRBJ1-5	TRBD1	-	TRBV5-1	CASSLGQGLNQPQHF	TGCGCCAGCAGCTTGGGACAGGGATTAAATCAGCCCCAGCATTTT
TRBJ1-1	-	few	TRBV7-6	CASSLAGGGVGEAFF	TGTGCCAGCAGCTTAGCCGGGGGGGGCGTGGGTGAAGCTTTCTTT
TRBJ2-2	-	few	TRBV6-4	CAGPGYTGELFF	TGTGCCGGCCCAGGGTACACCGGGGAGCTGTTTTTT
TRBJ2-1	-	-	TRBV6-6	CASSYTREHEQFF	TGTGCCAGCAGTTACACGCGAGAACATGAGCAGTTCTTC
TRBJ1-2	-	few	TRBV5-1	CASSLGLGIGTPNWNYGYTF	TGCGCCAGCAGCTTGGGATTGGGCATAGGGACACCAAATTGGAACTATGGCTACACCTTC
TRBJ1-2	TRBD1	-	TRBV29-1	CSVRTGADYGYTF	TGCAGCGTCAGGACAGGGGCCGATTATGGCTACACCTTC
TRBJ1-3	-	-	TRBV15	CATSRDKFPGNTIYF	TGTGCCACCAGCAGGGACAAGTTCCCTGGAAACACCATATATTTT
TRBJ2-7	TRBD2	-	TRBV5-1	CASSPNTGTSVNEQYF	TGCGCCAGCAGCCCAAACACCGGGACTAGCGTCAACGAGCAGTACTTC
TRBJ1-1	-	once	TRBV5-4	CASSLWGVNEAFF	TGTGCCAGCAGCTTGTGGGGGGTTAATGAAGCTTTCTTT
TRBJ2-3	TRBD1	-	TRBV18	CASSPSGQGTDTQYF	TGTGCCAGCTCACCGTCGGGACAGGGAACAGATACGCAGTATTTT
TRBJ1-1	TRBD1	once	TRBV6-5	CASTPQGVGEAFF	TGTGCCAGCACCCCCCAGGGGGTGGGGGAAGCTTTCTTT
TRBJ1-2	TRBD1	-	TRBV18	CASSPPTGEVSGYTF	TGTGCCAGCTCCCCACCCACAGGGGAGGTCAGCGGCTACACCTTC
TRBJ2-5	-	-	TRBV9	CASSVGGWETQYF	TGTGCCAGCAGCGTAGGGGGCTGGGAGACCCAGTACTTC
TRBJ2-7	-	-	TRBV7-2	CASSLAVGASSEQYF	TGTGCCAGCAGCTTAGCGGTAGGGGCCTCATCCGAGCAGTACTTC
TRBJ1-5	TRBD1	-	TRBV5-1	CASSPGQEDQPQHF	TGCGCCAGCAGCCCCGGACAGGAAGATCAGCCCCAGCATTTT
TRBJ2-1	-	-	TRBV11-2	CASSRIIGSGFSVDNEQFF	TGTGCCAGCAGTCGAATAATCGGTAGCGGCTTTAGCGTAGACAATGAGCAGTTCTTC
TRBJ1-1	TRBD1	-	TRBV30	CAWERQGANTEAFF	TGTGCCTGGGAGAGGCAGGGGGCGAACACTGAAGCTTTCTTT
TRBJ2-2	TRBD2	-	TRBV2	CASSVTSGGSANTGELFF	TGTGCCAGCAGTGTGACTAGCGGGGGTTCCGCGAACACCGGGGAGCTGTTTTTT
TRBJ2-3	TRBD2	-	TRBV6-4	CASSFGLAKDTQYF	TGTGCCAGCAGCTTCGGACTAGCCAAGGATACGCAGTATTTT
TRBJ2-5	TRBD1	-	TRBV28	CASNGQGGVETQYF	TGTGCCAGCAACGGACAGGGGGGAGTAGAGACCCAGTACTTC
TRBJ1-3	-	-	TRBV6-5	CASSPGGVAYTIYF	TGTGCCAGCAGCCCCGGGGGGGTGGCTTACACCATATATTTT
TRBJ2-2	TRBD2	-	TRBV6-4	CASITLAGPGELFF	TGTGCCAGCATCACCCTAGCGGGACCCGGGGAGCTGTTTTTT
TRBJ2-7	-	-	TRBV5-1	CASRVFGGTPLYEQYF	TGCGCCAGCAGGGTTTTCGGGGGTACCCCTCTCTACGAGCAGTACTTC
TRBJ1-2	TRBD1	-	TRBV10-3	CAITSGGPNYGYTF	TGTGCCATCACATCAGGGGGTCCTAACTATGGCTACACCTTC
TRBJ1-3	-	-	TRBV11-2	CASSRTHLTSGNTIYF	TGTGCCAGCAGCCGTACTCACCTTACCTCTGGAAACACCATATATTTT
TRBJ1-2	TRBD1	-	TRBV19	CASKTGGSYGYTF	TGTGCCAGTAAGACAGGGGGGAGCTATGGCTACACCTTC
TRBJ2-2	-	-	TRBV5-1	CASSLVQGYGELFF	TGCGCCAGCAGCTTGGTACAGGGTTACGGGGAGCTGTTTTTT
TRBJ2-7	TRBD1	-	TRBV2	CASMDREDEQYF	TGTGCCAGCATGGACAGGGAAGACGAGCAGTACTTC
TRBJ1-1	TRBD1	-	TRBV7-2	CASSFTGQGNLYWKAFF	TGTGCCAGCAGCTTTACGGGACAGGGAAACCTCTATTGGAAAGCTTTCTTT
TRBJ2-2	-	-	TRBV4-1	CASSQGRGVLFGELFF	TGCGCCAGCAGCCAAGGTCGCGGAGTCCTTTTCGGGGAGCTGTTTTTT
TRBJ2-1	TRBD1	-	TRBV7-9	CASSIPGQGLNEQFF	TGTGCCAGCAGCATCCCGGGACAGGGGTTGAATGAGCAGTTCTTC
TRBJ2-2	TRBD1	-	TRBV29-1	CSVAGQANGELFF	TGCAGCGTTGCGGGACAGGCAAACGGGGAGCTGTTTTTT
TRBJ2-1	TRBD1	-	TRBV18	CASSPPPRDSSYNEQFF	TGTGCCAGCTCACCTCCCCCTCGGGACAGCTCCTACAATGAGCAGTTCTTC
TRBJ1-5	-	-	TRBV21-1	CASSGRGLPQHF	TGTGCCAGCAGCGGCAGGGGGCTGCCCCAGCATTTT
TRBJ1-4	-	once	TRBV2	CASRAVEKLFF	TGTGCCAGCAGAGCGGTTGAAAAACTGTTTTTT